Described below is a single T cell receptor beta chain sequence and its context. In the study's own analysis: The assay estimated nucleated cells by amplifying reference gene primers. Sequenced by immunoSEQ multiplex PCR; TCRdb stores in-frame clones only, minus some. The D gene and trimming were derived from the DNA, and the V and J assignments and clone size from that table. The sample has about 220,000 clones, approximately 83% seen once. Recovered participants had two consecutive negative NP/OP PCR tests, healthcare professional clearance, or symptom resolution. This sample is drawn from a study of blood T cell repertoires in COVID-19. About the research overall: Researchers got acute and convalescent COVID-19 samples from the United States, Italy and Spain.

V dropped 4 bases and J dropped 10 bases, with 19 bases sitting between them. The CDR3 has 15 amino acids. Germline CDR1 is SNHLY and CDR2 is FYNNEI. The sample taken for sequencing was PBMCs or T cells enriched from blood (not recorded which). The V and J genes are TRBV2 and TRBJ1-4; possible D gene TRBD1, 5 bases. This TCR came from a woman aged 55-70 years who had recovered from COVID-19. The CDR3 sequence: CASSGTKTEKRKLFF. For the CDR3, the DNA is TGTGCCAGCAGTGGCACTAAGACAGAGAAGCGAAAACTGTTTTTT.